This TCR beta chain was observed in a study of naive and memory T cell subsets. The CDR3 runs 16 residues. The ends lost 3 bases at V and 2 bases at J; junction bases unmatched: 4. Germline lookup yields CDR1 MGHRA and CDR2 YSYEKL. Overall study findings and caveats: Far more TCRs reportedly came from tuberculin skin test site biopsies.

This clonotype rates as medium-sized. The antigen is undetermined. An oligonucleotide containing a UMI was ligated to the 3' end of TCR cDNA. Cells were not sorted; total RNA input targeted 1 to 1000 ng. Amplification of ligated cDNA took four PCR rounds with SP2 and nested alpha and beta constant primers. Reverse transcription of blood and skin TCR RNA was primed at alpha and beta constant regions. TCRdb called the UMI-ligation and nested PCR reads again in MiXCR, with one record for every CDR3 protein. This repertoire shows roughly 860 distinct CDR3 sequences, 3% to 4.5% found once; its top ten account for about 19%.

This TCR was recovered from an adult in good health. The sequencing here drew on skin, taken from a tuberculin skin test site or a saline-injected site (not recorded which). This sequence joins TRBV4-1 and TRBJ2-5, with 12 positions matching TRBD2. The chain's CDR3 is CASSHDGLAGQETQYF. For the CDR3, the DNA is TGCGCCAGCAGCCATGATGGACTAGCGGGACAAGAGACCCAGTACTTC.